Below, 21 T cell receptor beta chains from the same sample are listed, as sequenced in a study of shared T cell receptors in the human thymus. Some clones are missing from TCRdb's copy, which holds only in-frame ones; the method was immunoSEQ multiplex PCR. Seen here are 500,000 to 850,000 clones, over 75% observed once, and the top ten hold roughly 0.0094%. This sample was also put to use in a study of human thymus T cells.

What was sequenced was thymocytes. These receptors came from a boy younger than two with a congenital heart defect.

The J gene is TRBJ2-5, the V gene TRBV7-3; TRBD1 agrees at 9 bases. The CDR3 length is 16 residues. Germline values: CDR1 SGHTA, CDR2 FQGTGA. With 2 bases clipped from V and 5 bases from J, the junction kept 9 bases outside the gene matches. CDR3 nucleotides: TGTGCCAGCAGCTTAGACGCTACAGGGGGCTGGGAGACCCAGTACTTC. Translation: CASSLDATGGWETQYF.

CDR3 nucleotide sequence: TGCGCCAGCTTAGCCTTGGGGGCCAGCACAGATACGCAGTATTTT. Amino acid sequence: CASLALGASTDTQYF. This chain uses TRBV5-1 with TRBJ2-3; a possible D gene is TRBD1 (6 bases). Trimming removed 7 bases at V and 0 bases at J, with 15 bases between. CDR1 and CDR2 (germline): SGHRS, YFSETQ. The CDR3 sequence is 15 residues long.

The rearrangement joins TRBV6-5 to TRBJ2-1; 7 bases map to TRBD1. The junction had 11 bases not matched to a gene; V was cut back by 6 bases and J by 6 bases. Germline V gives CDR1 MNHEY, CDR2 SVGAGI. There are 15 residues in the CDR3. CDR3 residues: CASRKDRVWGNEQFF. Written as DNA, the CDR3 is TGTGCCAGCAGGAAAGACAGGGTCTGGGGCAATGAGCAGTTCTTC.

The J gene is TRBJ2-4, the V gene TRBV19; D is unresolved. Looked up from germline, CDR1 is LNHDA and CDR2 is SQIVND (reference sequence). The V and J ends lost 1 base and 4 bases respectively, with 11 bases between them. The CDR3 is 15 amino acids. The CDR3 loop reads CASSIVRYSKNIQYF. The CDR3 DNA reads as TGTGCCAGTAGTATAGTTCGCTATTCAAAAAACATTCAGTACTTC. Complete variable domain (other parts from reference TRBV19 and TRBJ2-4): DGGITQSPKYLFRKEGQNVTLSCEQNLNHDAMYWYRQDPGQGLRLIYYSQIVNDFQKGDIAEGYSVSREKKESFPLTVTSAQKNPTAFYLCASSIVRYSKNIQYFGAGTRLSVL.

The chain employs TRBV19 and TRBJ2-7; possible D gene TRBD1, 6 bases. Trimming removed 6 bases from V and 1 base from J, with 7 bases in between. This CDR3 comprises 12 residues. From germline, CDR1 is LNHDA and CDR2 SQIVND (reference sequence). The CDR3, as DNA: TGTGCCAGTAGAGGGGGATCCTACGAGCAGTACTTC. Protein product: CASRGGSYEQYF.

The rearrangement links TRBV6-5 to TRBJ2-1; D perhaps matches TRBD2 (5 bases). This CDR3 region has 13 residues. The germline V and J ends were trimmed by 2 bases and 5 bases, with 7 bases remaining between them. Per germline, CDR1 MNHEY and CDR2 SVGAGI. The CDR3, as DNA: TGTGCCAGCAGTTACCGGGGAAACAATGAGCAGTTCTTC. Protein product: CASSYRGNNEQFF.

The chain joins TRBV14 to TRBJ2-7; 9 bases agree with TRBD1. Germline values: CDR1 SGHDN, CDR2 FVKESK. V dropped 6 bases and J dropped 2; count of bases not matched to a gene: 14. There are 17 residues in the CDR3. The CDR3 DNA reads as TGTGCCAGCAGTCGATCCTACAGGGGGCGAGCCACCTACGAGCAGTACTTC. It codes for CASSRSYRGRATYEQYF.

This sequence joins TRBV14 and TRBJ1-2; D is ambiguous. CDR3 length equals 18 residues. Trimming removed 5 bases at V and 0 bases at J, with 22 bases between. Germline V gene lookup returns CDR1 SGHDN and CDR2 FVKESK. The CDR3 region is CASSSQVGLGSSNYGYTF. CDR3 sequence (DNA): TGTGCCAGCAGCTCCCAGGTCGGTCTCGGCTCTTCTAACTATGGCTACACCTTC.

This chain connects TRBV12-2 to TRBJ2-6; the table's D call of TRBD2 was not tested on the DNA. TRBV12-2 is a known pseudogene. The CDR3 totals 17 residues. The CDR3 protein is CASRLAHSLYGANVLTF. CDR3 in DNA: TGTGCAAGTCGCTTAGCGCATAGTTTATATGGGGCCAACGTCCTGACTTTC.

The V gene is TRBV7-9, the J gene TRBJ1-1, with 7 bases aligning to TRBD1. The germline V gene encodes CDR1 SEHNR and CDR2 FQNEAQ (reference sequence). The CDR3 consists of 12 residues. With V trimmed by 5 bases and J by 13 bases, 10 bases remained unmatched. The CDR3 reads CASSLKQGPGFF. As DNA, the CDR3 is TGTGCCAGCAGCCTAAAACAGGGGCCGGGTTTCTTT.

This chain connects TRBV12-5 to TRBJ2-1; TRBD2 matches 10 bases. There are 16 residues in the CDR3. From germline, CDR1 is LGHNT and CDR2 FRNRAP. Unmatched junction bases numbered 5, after V lost 3 bases and J lost 3 bases. CDR3 in DNA: TGTGCTAGTGGTTTCCGGACTAGCGGAGGCTACAATGAGCAGTTCTTC. It is translated as CASGFRTSGGYNEQFF.

This chain connects TRBV5-6 to TRBJ2-3, with a weak D call TRBD2 (6 bases). The CDR3 length is 17 residues. The germline V gene has CDR1 SGHDT and CDR2 YYEEEE. Trimming removed 1 base from V and 3 bases from J, with 18 bases in between. The CDR3 bases are TGTGCCAGCAGCTTGAGGGGAGGAGGTCGTGAGACAGATACGCAGTATTTT. This encodes CASSLRGGGRETDTQYF.

This chain uses TRBV6-5 with TRBJ2-7; 7 bases agree with TRBD1. V dropped 7 bases and J dropped 3; count of bases not matched to a gene: 6. The CDR3 covers 13 residues. The V gene's germline CDR1 is MNHEY and CDR2 SVGAGI. The CDR3 DNA follows: TGTGCCAGCACCGACAGGGCTCACTACGAGCAGTACTTC. This codes for CASTDRAHYEQYF.

The chain carries TRBV6-5 and TRBJ1-3, with TRBD1 as a possible D gene (5 bases). The germline CDR1 and CDR2 sequences are MNHEY and SVGAGI. V lost 5 bases and J 4 bases, leaving 12 bases between the germline ends. The CDR3 is made up of 14 amino acids. The CDR3 is CASSLQARGNTIYF. In DNA form, the CDR3 reads TGTGCCAGCAGTCTACAGGCGCGGGGAAACACCATATATTTT.

This clone was counted only a few times. The chain employs TRBV6-1 and TRBJ1-1; TRBD1 might be the D (5 bases). V lost 2 bases, J lost 2 bases, and 15 bases lay in between. Germline CDR1 reads MNHNS; CDR2 reads SASEGT. There are 16 residues in the CDR3. CDR3 nucleotide sequence: TGTGCCAGCAGTGAAACTCTGGGACTTAGAAACACTGAAGCTTTCTTT. Amino acids: CASSETLGLRNTEAFF.

The J gene is TRBJ2-7, the V gene TRBV19, with 9 nucleotides matching TRBD1. The V and J ends lost 6 bases and 4 bases, in that order; junction bases with no gene match: 19. The CDR3 spans 18 residues. Germline CDR1 and CDR2: LNHDA and SQIVND (reference sequence). In DNA form, the CDR3 reads TGTGCCAGTAGCCACGGGACAGGGCCTACCCAGCCCTCTTACGAGCAGTACTTC. It encodes CASSHGTGPTQPSYEQYF.

The chain combines TRBV18 with TRBJ1-2, with D perhaps TRBD1 (5 bases). Germline V CDR1 and CDR2: KGHSH, LQKENI. The CDR3 runs 14 residues. Trimming left V 3 bases short and J 3 bases short, with 11 bases between. CDR3 in DNA: TGTGCCAGCTCACCTCAGGGTTTGGACTATGGCTACACCTTC. Protein sequence: CASSPQGLDYGYTF.

The chain joins TRBV27 to TRBJ2-7, with D possibly matching TRBD2 (5 bases). This CDR3 is built from 15 residues. Looked up from germline, CDR1 is MNHEY and CDR2 is SMNVEV (reference sequence). V was shortened by 3 bases and J by 5 bases, with 17 bases between the two germline ends. Here the CDR3 reads CASSFTLCGSDEQYF. In DNA, the CDR3 is TGTGCCAGCAGTTTCACCCTCTGTGGGAGTGACGAGCAGTACTTC.

The chain's CDR3 is CAWSNHYRETGEQFF. CDR3 nucleotides: TGTGCCTGGAGTAACCATTACAGGGAGACGGGCGAGCAGTTCTTC. The J gene is TRBJ2-1, the V gene TRBV30, with D tentatively TRBD1 (6 bases). The germline V gene has CDR1 GTSNPN and CDR2 SVGIG (reference sequence). The CDR3 totals 15 residues. V lost 2 bases and J 10 bases, leaving 21 bases between the germline ends.

The chain recombines TRBV11-2 with TRBJ2-7, with D tentatively TRBD1 (5 bases). Germline CDR1 is SGHAT and CDR2 is FQNNGV. V lost 2 bases and J 2 bases, leaving 16 bases between the germline ends. This CDR3 is built from 16 residues. Here the CDR3 DNA reads TGTGCCAGCAGCTTAACGGGTGGGAAGGGGCCCTACGAGCAGTACTTC. Encoded protein: CASSLTGGKGPYEQYF.

The rearrangement uses TRBV25-1 and TRBJ1-4; TRBD1 might be the D (5 bases). V lost 4 bases, J lost 8 bases, and 17 bases lay in between. This CDR3 has 15 residues. CDR1 is MGHDK and CDR2 is SYGVNS in the germline V gene. DNA for the CDR3: TGTGCCAGCAGTGGGAGACAGCTGGAGAGGGAAAAACTGTTTTTT. This sequence encodes CASSGRQLEREKLFF.